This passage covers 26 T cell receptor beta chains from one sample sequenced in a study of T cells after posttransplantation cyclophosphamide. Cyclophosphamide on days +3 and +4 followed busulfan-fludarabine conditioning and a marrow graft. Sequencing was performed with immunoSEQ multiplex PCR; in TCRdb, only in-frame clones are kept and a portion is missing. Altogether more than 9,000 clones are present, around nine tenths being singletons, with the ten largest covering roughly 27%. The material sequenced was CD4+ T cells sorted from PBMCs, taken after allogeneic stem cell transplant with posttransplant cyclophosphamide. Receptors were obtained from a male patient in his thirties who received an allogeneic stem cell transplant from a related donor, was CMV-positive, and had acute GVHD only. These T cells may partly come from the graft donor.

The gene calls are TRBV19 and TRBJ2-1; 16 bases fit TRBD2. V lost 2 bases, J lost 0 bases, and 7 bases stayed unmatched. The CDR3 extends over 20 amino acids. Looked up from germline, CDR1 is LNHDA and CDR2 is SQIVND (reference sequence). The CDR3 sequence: CASSIPGLAGGPRSYNEQFF. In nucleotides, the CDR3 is TGTGCCAGTAGTATACCGGGACTAGCGGGGGGGCCCCGCTCCTACAATGAGCAGTTCTTC.

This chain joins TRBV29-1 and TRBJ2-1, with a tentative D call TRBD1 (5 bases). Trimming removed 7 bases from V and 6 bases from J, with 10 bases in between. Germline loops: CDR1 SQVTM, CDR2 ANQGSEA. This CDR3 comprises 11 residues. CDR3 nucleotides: TGCAGCGCAGACAGAACCAATGAGCAGTTCTTC. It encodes CSADRTNEQFF.

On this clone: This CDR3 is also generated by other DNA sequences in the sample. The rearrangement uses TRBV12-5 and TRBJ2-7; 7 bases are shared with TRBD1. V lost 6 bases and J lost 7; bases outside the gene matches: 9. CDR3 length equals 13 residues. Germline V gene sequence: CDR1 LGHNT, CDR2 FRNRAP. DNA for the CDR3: TGTGCTAGTGGCCGGGACAGTGCTCAAGAGCAGTACTTC. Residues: CASGRDSAQEQYF.

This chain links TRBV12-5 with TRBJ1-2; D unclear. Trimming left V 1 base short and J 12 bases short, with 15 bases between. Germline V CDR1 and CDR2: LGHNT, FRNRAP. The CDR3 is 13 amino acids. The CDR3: CASGLAEIGVDTF. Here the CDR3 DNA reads TGTGCTAGTGGTTTGGCAGAGATCGGGGTCGACACCTTC.

CDR3 region: CASSQFGQGAVTGELFF. Written as DNA, the CDR3 is TGCGCCAGCAGCCAGTTCGGACAGGGGGCCGTCACCGGGGAGCTGTTTTTT. The chain carries TRBV5-1 and TRBJ2-2; 11 bases are a match to TRBD1. V dropped 4 bases and J dropped 4; count of bases not matched to a gene: 9. This CDR3 has 17 residues. Germline CDR1 reads SGHRS; CDR2 reads YFSETQ.

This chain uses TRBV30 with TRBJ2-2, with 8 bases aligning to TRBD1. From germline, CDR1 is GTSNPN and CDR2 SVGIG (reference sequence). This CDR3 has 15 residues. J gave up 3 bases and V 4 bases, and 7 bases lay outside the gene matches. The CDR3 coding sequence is TGTGCCTGGACTGCCGGGACAGGCTACACCGGGGAGCTGTTTTTT. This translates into CAWTAGTGYTGELFF.

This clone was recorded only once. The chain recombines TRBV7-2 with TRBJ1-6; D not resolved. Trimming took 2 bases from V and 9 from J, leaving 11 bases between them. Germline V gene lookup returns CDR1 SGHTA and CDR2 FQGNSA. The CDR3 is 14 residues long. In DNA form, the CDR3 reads TGTGCCAGCAGCTTATGGGCAGTAAGTTCACCCCTCCACTTT. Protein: CASSLWAVSSPLHF.

The CDR3 region has the DNA TGTGCCAGCAGCCAAGAGGGGGCACGCTATGGCTACACCTTC. Amino acids: CASSQEGARYGYTF. The V and J genes are TRBV4-2 and TRBJ1-2; weak D call: TRBD1 (6 bases). The CDR3 loop spans 14 amino acids. The V and J ends lost 0 bases and 4 bases respectively, with 9 bases between them. Germline V gene sequence: CDR1 LGHNA, CDR2 YNFKEQ.

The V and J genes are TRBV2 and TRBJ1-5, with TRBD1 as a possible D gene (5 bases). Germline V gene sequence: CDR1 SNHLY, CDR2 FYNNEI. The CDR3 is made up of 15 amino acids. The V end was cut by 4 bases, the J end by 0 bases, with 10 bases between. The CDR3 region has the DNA TGTGCCAGCAGTGTGGAAGGGGCTAGCAATCAGCCCCAGCATTTT. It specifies CASSVEGASNQPQHF.

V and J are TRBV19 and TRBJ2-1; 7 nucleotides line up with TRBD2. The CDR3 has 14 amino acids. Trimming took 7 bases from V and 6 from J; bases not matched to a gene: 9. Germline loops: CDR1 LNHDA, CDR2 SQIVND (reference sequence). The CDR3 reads CASILGLFFNEQFF. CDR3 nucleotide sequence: TGTGCCAGTATCCTGGGACTATTCTTCAATGAGCAGTTCTTC.

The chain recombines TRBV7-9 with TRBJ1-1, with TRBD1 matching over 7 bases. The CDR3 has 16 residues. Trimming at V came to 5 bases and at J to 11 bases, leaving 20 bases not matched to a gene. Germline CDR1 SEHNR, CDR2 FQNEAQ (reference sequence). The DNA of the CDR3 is TGTGCCAGCAGCCGGGGGTACAGGGGAGAGGGAGAAAGGGCTTTCTTT. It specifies CASSRGYRGEGERAFF.

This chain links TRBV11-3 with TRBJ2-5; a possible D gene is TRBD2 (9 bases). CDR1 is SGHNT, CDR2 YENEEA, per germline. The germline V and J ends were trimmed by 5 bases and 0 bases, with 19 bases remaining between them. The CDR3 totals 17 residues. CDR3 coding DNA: TGTGCCAGCAGCCCAGGGGGCGGGGGGGCTTACCAAGAGACCCAGTACTTC. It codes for CASSPGGGGAYQETQYF.

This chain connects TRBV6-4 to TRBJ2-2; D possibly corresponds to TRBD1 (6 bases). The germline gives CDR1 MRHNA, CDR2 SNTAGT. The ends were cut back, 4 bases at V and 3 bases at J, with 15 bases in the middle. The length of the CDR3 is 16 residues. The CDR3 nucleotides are TGTGCCAGCAGTGTACTCGCAGGGGCGGACACCGGGGAGCTGTTTTTT. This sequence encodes CASSVLAGADTGELFF.

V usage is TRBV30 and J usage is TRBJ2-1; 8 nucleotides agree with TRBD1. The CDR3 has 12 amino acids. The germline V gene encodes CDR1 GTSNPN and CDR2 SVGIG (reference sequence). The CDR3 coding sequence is TGTGCTCACAGGGGGGCCTTCAATGAGCAGTTCTTC. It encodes CAHRGAFNEQFF.

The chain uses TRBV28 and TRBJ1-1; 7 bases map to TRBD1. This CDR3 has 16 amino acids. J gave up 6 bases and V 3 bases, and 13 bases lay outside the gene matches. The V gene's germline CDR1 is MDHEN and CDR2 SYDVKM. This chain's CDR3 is CASSFVGGQVSPEAFF. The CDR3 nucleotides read TGTGCCAGCAGTTTCGTAGGGGGCCAGGTGAGTCCTGAAGCTTTCTTT. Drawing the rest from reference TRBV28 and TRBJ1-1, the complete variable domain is DVKVTQSSRYLVKRTGEKVFLECVQDMDHENMFWYRQDPGLGLRLIYFSYDVKMKEKGDIPEGYSVSREKKERFSLILESASTNQTSMYLCASSFVGGQVSPEAFFGQGTRLTVV.

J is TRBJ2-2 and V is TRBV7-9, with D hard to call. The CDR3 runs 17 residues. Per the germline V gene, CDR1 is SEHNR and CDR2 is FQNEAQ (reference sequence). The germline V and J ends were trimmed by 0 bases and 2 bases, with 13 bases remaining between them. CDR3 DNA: TGTGCCAGCAGCTTAGCGTACAGTCAGCCTAACACCGGGGAGCTGTTTTTT. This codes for CASSLAYSQPNTGELFF.

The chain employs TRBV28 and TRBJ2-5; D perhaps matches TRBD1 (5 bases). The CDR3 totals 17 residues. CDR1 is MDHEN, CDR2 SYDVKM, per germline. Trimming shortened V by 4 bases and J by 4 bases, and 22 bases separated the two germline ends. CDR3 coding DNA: TGTGCCAGCAGTTCGTCAGGTGGTCAGGGCTTGCGAGAGACCCAGTACTTC. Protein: CASSSSGGQGLRETQYF.

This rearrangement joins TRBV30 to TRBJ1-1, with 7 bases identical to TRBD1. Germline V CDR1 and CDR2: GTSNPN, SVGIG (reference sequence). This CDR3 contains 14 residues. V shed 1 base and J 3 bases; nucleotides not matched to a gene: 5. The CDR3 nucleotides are TGTGCCTGGAGTGCTCTGACAGGGTACACTGAAGCTTTCTTT. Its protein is CAWSALTGYTEAFF.

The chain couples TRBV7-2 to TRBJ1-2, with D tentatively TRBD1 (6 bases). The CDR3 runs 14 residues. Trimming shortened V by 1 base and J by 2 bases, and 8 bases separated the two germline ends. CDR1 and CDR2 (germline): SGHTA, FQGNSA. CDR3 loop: CASSLGGQNYGYTF. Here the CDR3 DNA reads TGTGCCAGCAGCTTAGGGGGGCAGAACTATGGCTACACCTTC.

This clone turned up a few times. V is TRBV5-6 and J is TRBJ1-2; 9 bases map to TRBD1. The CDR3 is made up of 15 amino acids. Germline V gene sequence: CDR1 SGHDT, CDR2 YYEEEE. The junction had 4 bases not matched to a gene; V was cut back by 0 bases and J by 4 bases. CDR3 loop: CASSLVGQGVYGYTF. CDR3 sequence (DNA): TGTGCCAGCAGCTTGGTGGGACAGGGAGTCTATGGCTACACCTTC.

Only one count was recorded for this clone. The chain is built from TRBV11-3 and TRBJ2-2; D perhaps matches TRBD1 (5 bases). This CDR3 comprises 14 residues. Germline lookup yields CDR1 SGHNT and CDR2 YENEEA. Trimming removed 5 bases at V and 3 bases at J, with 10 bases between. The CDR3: CASSRTSYTGELFF. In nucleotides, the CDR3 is TGTGCCAGCAGCAGGACATCCTACACCGGGGAGCTGTTTTTT.

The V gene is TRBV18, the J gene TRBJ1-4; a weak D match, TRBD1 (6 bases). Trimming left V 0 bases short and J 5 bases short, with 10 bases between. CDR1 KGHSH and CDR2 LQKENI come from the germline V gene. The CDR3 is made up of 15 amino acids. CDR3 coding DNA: TGTGCCAGCTCACCACCGGCGGGGGGCAATGAAAAACTGTTTTTT. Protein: CASSPPAGGNEKLFF. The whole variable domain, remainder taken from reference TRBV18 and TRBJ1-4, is NAGVMQNPRHLVRRRGQEARLRCSPMKGHSHVYWYRQLPEEGLKFMVYLQKENIIDESGMPKERFSAEFPKEGPSILRIQQVVRGDSAAYFCASSPPAGGNEKLFFGSGTQLSVL.

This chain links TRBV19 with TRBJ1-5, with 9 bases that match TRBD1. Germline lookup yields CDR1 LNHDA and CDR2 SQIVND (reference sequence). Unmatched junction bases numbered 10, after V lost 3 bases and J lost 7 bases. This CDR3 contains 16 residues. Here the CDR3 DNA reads TGTGCCAGTAGTATCCTCGGACAGGGGAGGTACCAGCCCCAGCATTTT. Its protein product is CASSILGQGRYQPQHF.

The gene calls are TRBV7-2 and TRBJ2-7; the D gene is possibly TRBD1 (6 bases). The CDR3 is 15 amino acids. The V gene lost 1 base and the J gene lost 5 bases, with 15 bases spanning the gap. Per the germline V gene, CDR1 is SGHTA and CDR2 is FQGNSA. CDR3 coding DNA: TGTGCCAGCAGCTTAGGGGGGCTGAGGGCCAACGAGCAGTACTTC. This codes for CASSLGGLRANEQYF.

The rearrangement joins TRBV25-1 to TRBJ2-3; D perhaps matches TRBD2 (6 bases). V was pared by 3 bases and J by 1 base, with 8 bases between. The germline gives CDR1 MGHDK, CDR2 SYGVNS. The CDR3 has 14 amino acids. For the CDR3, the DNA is TGTGCCAGCAGTGATGAGCGGGGCACAGATACGCAGTATTTT. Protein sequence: CASSDERGTDTQYF.

The CDR3 nucleotides read TGTGCCAGCAAGGGACAGGGATCTTCCTACGAGCAGTACTTC. Protein: CASKGQGSSYEQYF. The chain couples TRBV7-2 to TRBJ2-7, with TRBD1 identical over 9 bases. CDR3 length: 14 amino acids. With V trimmed by 7 bases and J by 1 base, 5 bases remained unmatched. The V gene's germline CDR1 is SGHTA and CDR2 FQGNSA.